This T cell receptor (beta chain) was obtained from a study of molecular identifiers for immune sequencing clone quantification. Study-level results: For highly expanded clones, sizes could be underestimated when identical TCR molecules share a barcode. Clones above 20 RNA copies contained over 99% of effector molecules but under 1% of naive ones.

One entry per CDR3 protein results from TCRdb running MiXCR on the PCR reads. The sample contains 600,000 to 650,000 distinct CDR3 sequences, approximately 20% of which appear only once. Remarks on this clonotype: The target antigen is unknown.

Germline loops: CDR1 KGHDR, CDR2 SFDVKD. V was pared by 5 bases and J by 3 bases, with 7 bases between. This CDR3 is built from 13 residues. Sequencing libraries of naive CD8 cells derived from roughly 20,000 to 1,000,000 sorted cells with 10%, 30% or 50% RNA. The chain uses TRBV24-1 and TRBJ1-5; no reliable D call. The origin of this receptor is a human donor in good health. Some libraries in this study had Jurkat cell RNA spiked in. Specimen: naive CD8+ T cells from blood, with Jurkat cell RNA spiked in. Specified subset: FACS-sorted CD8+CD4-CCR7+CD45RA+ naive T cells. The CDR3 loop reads CATSVGYNQPQHF. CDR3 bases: TGTGCCACCAGTGTCGGTTACAATCAGCCCCAGCATTTT.